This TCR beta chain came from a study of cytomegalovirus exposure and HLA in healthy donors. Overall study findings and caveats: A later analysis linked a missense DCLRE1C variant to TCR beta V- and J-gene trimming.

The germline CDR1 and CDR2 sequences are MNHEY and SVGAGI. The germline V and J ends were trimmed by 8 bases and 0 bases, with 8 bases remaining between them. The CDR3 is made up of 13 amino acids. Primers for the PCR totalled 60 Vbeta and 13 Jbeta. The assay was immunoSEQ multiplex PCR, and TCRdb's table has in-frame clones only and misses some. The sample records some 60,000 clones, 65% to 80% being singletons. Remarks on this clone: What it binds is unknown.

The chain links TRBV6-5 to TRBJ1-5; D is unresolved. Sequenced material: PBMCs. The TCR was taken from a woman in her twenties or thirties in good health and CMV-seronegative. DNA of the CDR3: TGTGCCAGCCGGGGAAATAGCAATCAGCCCCAGCATTTT. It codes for CASRGNSNQPQHF.